This T cell receptor beta chain was captured in a study of blood T cell repertoires in COVID-19. Background on the study: Material from acute and convalescent COVID-19 was sourced from the United States, Italy and Spain. In each case, the material was cDNA or gDNA derived from T cells, B-cell-depleted T cells, or PBMCs.

The V end was cut by 3 bases, the J end by 1 base, with 12 bases between. The CDR3 runs 15 residues. CDR1 and CDR2 from the germline V gene are MNHEY and SMNVEV (reference sequence). Clinical history as reported by participants underpinned cohort assignment. In the authors' workflow: Reference gene primer amplification gave estimated nucleated cell counts. The method was immunoSEQ multiplex PCR; TCRdb's version includes in-frame clones alone and lacks a portion of them. That table gives V, J and clone size, and the DNA gave D and trimming. Of about 180,000 clones in the sample, 80% to 90% were seen once.

The rearrangement links TRBV27 to TRBJ1-2, with D tentatively TRBD1 (5 bases). Specimen: PBMCs or T cells enriched from blood (not recorded which). This TCR was recovered from a man aged 50 to 60 who had recovered from COVID-19. The DNA for the CDR3 is TGTGCCAGCAGTTTGGCAGGGCCCCTTAACTATGGCTACACCTTC. This translates into CASSLAGPLNYGYTF.